The 30 T cell receptor beta chains reported below all come from one sample, sequenced in a study of T cells in Graves' hyperthyroidism and ophthalmopathy. There were TCR beta CDR3 regions amplified from RNA transcripts. The HTBI primer set was used in a first-round RT-PCR of the TCR CDR3. Via MiXCR, TCRdb re-called the multiplex PCR reads, giving one row per CDR3 protein. This table has 600,000 to 900,000 distinct CDR3 sequences, roughly 15% appearing once. Sequenced material: blood. These receptor sequences come from a man between 18 and 35 years old with Graves' hyperthyroidism.

This clonotype was counted at least ten times. The rearrangement uses TRBV27 and TRBJ2-1; the match to TRBD2 covers 11 bases. After removal of 3 bases from V and 6 bases from J, the junction contained 4 bases not matched to a gene. The CDR3 contains 15 residues. CDR1 and CDR2 (germline): MNHEY, SMNVEV (reference sequence). This CDR3 is CASSFTTSGTNEQFF. As DNA, the CDR3 is TGTGCCAGCAGTTTTACGACTAGCGGGACCAATGAGCAGTTCTTC.

The chain combines TRBV6-2 or TRBV6-3 with TRBJ1-1; D unresolved. V lost 6 bases to trimming and J lost 5 bases, with 16 bases between them. CDR1 is MNHEY and CDR2 is SVGEGT in the germline V gene. The CDR3 runs 14 residues. The CDR3 DNA follows: TGTGCCAGCAGACAAGACGTCACGGGTACTGAAGCTTTCTTT. Its translation: CASRQDVTGTEAFF.

This clonotype came up many times. The rearrangement joins TRBV20-1 to TRBJ2-1; D not resolved. Germline values: CDR1 DFQATT, CDR2 SNEGSKA (reference sequence). This CDR3 is built from 15 residues. Trimming took off 3 bases at V and 0 bases at J, with 12 bases between the two ends. The chain's CDR3 is CSARRYLSSYNEQFF. The CDR3 nucleotides are TGCAGTGCTAGGAGATATCTGAGCTCCTACAATGAGCAGTTCTTC.

This clonotype was detected ten times or more. The rearrangement links TRBV18 to TRBJ2-5, with D tentatively TRBD1 (6 bases). Looked up from germline, CDR1 is KGHSH and CDR2 is LQKENI. The V and J ends lost 3 bases and 5 bases respectively, with 22 bases between them. The CDR3 is 17 residues long. The CDR3 DNA reads as TGTGCCAGCTCACCGCCGGGACAAATGACCCGGCGGGAGACCCAGTACTTC. The encoded protein is CASSPPGQMTRRETQYF.

This sequence joins TRBV20-1 and TRBJ2-1, with 15 nucleotides matching TRBD2. CDR3 size: 16 residues. Germline loops: CDR1 DFQATT, CDR2 SNEGSKA (reference sequence). Trimming at V came to 5 bases and at J to 7 bases, leaving 9 bases not matched to a gene. The CDR3 loop is CSAQSGTSGRWNEQFF. CDR3 DNA sequence: TGCAGTGCTCAATCCGGGACTAGCGGGAGGTGGAATGAGCAGTTCTTC.

This clonotype was counted a few times. The chain links TRBV18 to TRBJ2-7; TRBD1 agrees at 7 bases. V shed 3 bases, J shed 9 bases, and the junction held 14 bases outside the gene matches. Germline V gene lookup returns CDR1 KGHSH and CDR2 LQKENI. The CDR3 consists of 15 residues. CDR3 DNA sequence: TGTGCCAGCTCACCCAGCTCAGGGGGTCCTTTTGGGCAGTACTTC. The encoded protein is CASSPSSGGPFGQYF.

For this clonotype: This could be a read error, since a much larger clone is one nucleotide away. The chain links TRBV12-3 or TRBV12-4 to TRBJ1-2, with 7 bases fitting TRBD1. The CDR3 sequence is 15 residues long. Here the CDR3 DNA reads TGTGCCAACAGTCAGGGGTCCGAGGGGGCCTATGGCTACACCTTC. This codes for CANSQGSEGAYGYTF.

The chain employs TRBV19 and TRBJ2-7; weak D call: TRBD1 (6 bases). This CDR3 has 16 residues. Germline values: CDR1 LNHDA, CDR2 SQIVND (reference sequence). The V gene lost 4 bases and the J gene lost 0 bases, with 16 bases spanning the gap. Written as DNA, the CDR3 is TGTGCCAGTAGTACGACGCAAACAGGGATCTCCTACGAGCAGTACTTC. Translation: CASSTTQTGISYEQYF. The whole variable domain, filled in from reference TRBV19 and TRBJ2-7, reads DGGITQSPKYLFRKEGQNVTLSCEQNLNHDAMYWYRQDPGQGLRLIYYSQIVNDFQKGDIAEGYSVSREKKESFPLTVTSAQKNPTAFYLCASSTTQTGISYEQYFGPGTRLTVT.

The chain has TRBV7-2 and TRBJ2-7; TRBD2 aligns across 13 bases. Germline CDR1 and CDR2: SGHTA and FQGNSA. The CDR3 contains 16 residues. Germline trimming cut 5 bases from V and 3 bases from J; bases unmatched to any gene: 7. CDR3 sequence (DNA): TGTGCCAGCAGCCGGACTAGCGGGAGAAGGGACTACGAGCAGTACTTC. The encoded protein is CASSRTSGRRDYEQYF.

This clonotype has at least ten counts. This sequence joins TRBV18 and TRBJ1-1; D ambiguous. Looked up from germline, CDR1 is KGHSH and CDR2 is LQKENI. V lost 1 base to trimming and J lost 8 bases, with 8 bases between them. The CDR3 has 12 amino acids. The CDR3 bases are TGTGCCAGCTCACCACAGGTAAACGAAGCTTTCTTT. Residues: CASSPQVNEAFF.

The chain combines TRBV10-3 with TRBJ1-2; 9 nucleotides agree with TRBD1. With 2 bases clipped from V and 8 bases from J, the junction kept 6 bases outside the gene matches. CDR3 size: 14 residues. Germline V CDR1 and CDR2: ENHRY, SYGVKD. In DNA form, the CDR3 reads TGTGCCATCAGTGAGACAGGGGGCGCGTACGGCTACACCTTC. Translated: CAISETGGAYGYTF.

This clonotype has a count of ten or more. J is TRBJ1-1 and V is TRBV20-1; TRBD1 matches at 7 bases. This CDR3 has 11 amino acids. Germline CDR1 is DFQATT and CDR2 is SNEGSKA (reference sequence). V lost 8 bases to trimming and J lost 3 bases; unmatched junction nucleotides: 3. Here the CDR3 DNA reads TGCAGTTACAGGGGCGACACTGAAGCTTTCTTT. This sequence encodes CSYRGDTEAFF.

The chain is built from TRBV19 and TRBJ1-5, with 7 nucleotides matching TRBD1. Germline V gene sequence: CDR1 LNHDA, CDR2 SQIVND (reference sequence). Losses at the gene ends were 1 base for V and 4 bases for J; bases not matched to a gene: 13. CDR3 size: 18 residues. The CDR3: CASSIGRVRGRGNQPQHF. The CDR3, as DNA: TGTGCCAGTAGTATAGGACGTGTACGTGGCAGGGGGAATCAGCCCCAGCATTTT.

The chain employs TRBV20-1 and TRBJ1-1; D perhaps matches TRBD1 (6 bases). The CDR3 is 13 amino acids. Germline CDR1 reads DFQATT; CDR2 reads SNEGSKA (reference sequence). The V and J ends lost 5 bases and 0 bases respectively, with 10 bases between them. The CDR3 nucleotides are TGCAGTGCTCTGGGACATTTGAACACTGAAGCTTTCTTT. This sequence encodes CSALGHLNTEAFF.

This clonotype was seen only a few times. This chain uses TRBV19 with TRBJ1-5, with a possible D match to TRBD1 (6 bases). The CDR3 has 15 amino acids. Germline values: CDR1 LNHDA, CDR2 SQIVND (reference sequence). V dropped 10 bases and J dropped 0 bases, with 16 bases sitting between them. The CDR3 loop is CATTEGENSNQPQHF. The DNA for the CDR3 is TGTGCCACAACGGAGGGGGAAAATAGCAATCAGCCCCAGCATTTT. The whole variable domain, filled in from reference TRBV19 and TRBJ1-5, reads DGGITQSPKYLFRKEGQNVTLSCEQNLNHDAMYWYRQDPGQGLRLIYYSQIVNDFQKGDIAEGYSVSREKKESFPLTVTSAQKNPTAFYLCATTEGENSNQPQHFGDGTRLSIL.

The genes are TRBV7-2 and TRBJ2-3, with 11 bases that match TRBD1. The germline gives CDR1 SGHTA, CDR2 FQGNSA. The V gene end was trimmed by 5 bases and the J gene end by 4 bases; junction bases not matched to a gene: 11. CDR3 size: 17 residues. Written as DNA, the CDR3 is TGTGCCAGCAGCCTGCGACCGGGACAGGGGGTATCAGATACGCAGTATTTT. Translated, it gives CASSLRPGQGVSDTQYF.

This clonotype occurred many times. V is TRBV30 and J is TRBJ2-6; D might be TRBD2 (7 bases). This CDR3 comprises 18 residues. Germline values: CDR1 GTSNPN, CDR2 SVGIG (reference sequence). Deletions cut 1 base from V and 0 bases from J, with 16 bases between. In DNA, the CDR3 is TGTGCCTGGAGTGGAAAACAGGGAGGGGGCTCTGGGGCCAACGTCCTGACTTTC. Its protein product is CAWSGKQGGGSGANVLTF.

This clonotype was seen ten or more times. The rearrangement links TRBV20-1 to TRBJ2-1; TRBD2 agrees at 12 bases. The CDR3 contains 17 residues. Germline assignment: CDR1 DFQATT and CDR2 SNEGSKA (reference sequence). The V segment lost 2 bases and the J segment 1 base; nucleotides outside the gene matches: 6. CDR3 nucleotide sequence: TGCAGTGCTAGATCACTAGCGGGAGGAGGGTCCTACAATGAGCAGTTCTTC. Its protein product is CSARSLAGGGSYNEQFF.

This clonotype was found a few times. The V call is TRBV7-9, the J call TRBJ2-7; TRBD1 matches at 8 bases. Germline V gene lookup returns CDR1 SEHNR and CDR2 FQNEAQ (reference sequence). This CDR3 region has 16 residues. V shed 7 bases and J 0 bases; nucleotides not matched to a gene: 11. For the CDR3, the DNA is TGTGCCAGCAACCAGCCCCGGACAGGGAGCTCCTACGAGCAGTACTTC. Its translation is CASNQPRTGSSYEQYF. Filled out from reference TRBV7-9 and TRBJ2-7, the complete variable domain reads DTGVSQNPRHKITKRGQNVTFRCDPISEHNRLYWYRQTLGQGPEFLTYFQNEAQLEKSRLLSDRFSAERPKGSFSTLEIQRTEQGDSAMYLCASNQPRTGSSYEQYFGPGTRLTVT.

In this sample, this clonotype turned up a few times. The chain recombines TRBV25-1 with TRBJ1-1; D unclear. The ends were cut back, 6 bases at V and 5 bases at J, with 10 bases in the middle. CDR3 length: 12 residues. The germline V gene encodes CDR1 MGHDK and CDR2 SYGVNS. In DNA, the CDR3 is TGTGCCAGCAGGGGCGTGGGGACTGAAGCTTTCTTT. Its translation: CASRGVGTEAFF.

This clonotype was observed a handful of times. The chain carries TRBV20-1 and TRBJ2-7; TRBD2 matches 7 bases. V lost 3 bases and J lost 0; bases outside the gene matches: 2. Germline CDR1 is DFQATT and CDR2 is SNEGSKA (reference sequence). The CDR3 totals 13 residues. CDR3 in DNA: TGCAGTGCTAGCGGGAGGAGCTCCTACGAGCAGTACTTC. Its translation: CSASGRSSYEQYF.

The chain combines TRBV6-1 with TRBJ2-5; weak D call: TRBD1 (7 bases). The V end was cut by 7 bases, the J end by 2 bases, with 20 bases between. The germline V gene encodes CDR1 MNHNS and CDR2 SASEGT. This CDR3 spans 16 amino acids. The CDR3, as DNA: TGTGCCAGCACCCGGGGACTGGACAGGAGGCAAGAGACCCAGTACTTC. It codes for CASTRGLDRRQETQYF.

This clonotype turned up a few times. The chain employs TRBV15 and TRBJ2-5; D is unclear. Germline V gene data show CDR1 as LNHNV and CDR2 as YYDKDF (reference sequence). The CDR3 runs 12 residues. V lost 1 base to trimming and J lost 5 bases, with 5 bases between them. CDR3 sequence reads: CATSRVQETQYF. The CDR3 region has the DNA TGTGCCACCAGCAGAGTACAGGAGACCCAGTACTTC.

This clonotype was counted at least ten times. V and J are TRBV2 and TRBJ2-1; maybe TRBD1 (6 bases). The V end was cut by 5 bases, the J end by 3 bases, with 11 bases between. Germline CDR1 SNHLY, CDR2 FYNNEI. This CDR3 comprises 14 residues. The CDR3 reads CASSSLQGYNEQFF. CDR3 sequence (DNA): TGTGCCAGCAGTTCCTTACAGGGCTACAATGAGCAGTTCTTC.

The sample holds a few counts of this clonotype. It may be a read error: a sequence one base away is much more abundant. The chain combines TRBV7-9 with TRBJ2-3; D unresolved. The CDR3 has 11 residues. Germline V lookup: CDR1 SEHNR, CDR2 FQNEAQ (reference sequence). The V end was cut by 1 base, the J end by 7 bases, with 3 bases between. The CDR3 reads CASSLEYTQYF. CDR3 bases: TGTGCCAGCAGCTTAGAATATACGCAGTATTTT.

This clonotype was observed at least ten times. The CDR3 nucleotides are TGCAGTGCTAGAGATGACAGGGCCTCCTACGAGCAGTACTTC. Translating gives CSARDDRASYEQYF. The V and J genes are TRBV20-1 and TRBJ2-7, with 7 bases lining up with TRBD1. Germline assignment: CDR1 DFQATT and CDR2 SNEGSKA (reference sequence). V gave up 0 bases and J gave up 0 bases; unmatched junction bases: 2. This CDR3 spans 14 amino acids.

In this sample, this clonotype turned up many times. This chain uses TRBV30 with TRBJ2-7, with D perhaps TRBD1 or TRBD2 (5 bases each). CDR3 size: 12 residues. V lost 0 bases, J lost 8 bases, and 11 bases lay in between. Looked up from germline, CDR1 is GTSNPN and CDR2 is SVGIG (reference sequence). The CDR3 DNA follows: TGTGCCTGGAGTGTCTTTAAGGGACAGCAGTACTTC. Amino acid sequence: CAWSVFKGQQYF. The variable domain in full, with the rest retrieved from reference TRBV30 and TRBJ2-7, is SQTIHQWPATLVQPVGSPLSLECTVEGTSNPNLYWYRQAAGRGLQLLFYSVGIGQISSEVPQNLSASRPQDRQFILSSKKLLLSDSGFYLCAWSVFKGQQYFGPGTRLTVT.

The V and J genes are TRBV24-1 and TRBJ1-1, with 7 bases fitting TRBD1. The trim removed 6 bases at V and 7 bases at J, leaving 1 base unmatched. CDR1 KGHDR and CDR2 SFDVKD come from the germline V gene. This CDR3 spans 11 amino acids. This chain's CDR3 is CATSSGGEAFF. DNA for the CDR3: TGTGCCACCAGTTCAGGGGGTGAAGCTTTCTTT.

The rearrangement links TRBV20-1 to TRBJ2-7; TRBD2 aligns across 12 bases. Germline CDR1 and CDR2: DFQATT and SNEGSKA (reference sequence). This CDR3 spans 16 amino acids. With V trimmed by 0 bases and J by 1 base, 4 bases remained unmatched. The CDR3 coding sequence is TGCAGTGCTAGAGACCGCGGACTAGCGGGATCCTACGAGCAGTACTTC. It specifies CSARDRGLAGSYEQYF.

There are many counts of this clonotype. The chain combines TRBV7-2 with TRBJ2-5; D is uncertain. The germline gives CDR1 SGHTA, CDR2 FQGNSA. V lost 7 bases and J 4 bases, leaving 22 bases between the germline ends. CDR3 size: 16 residues. Here the CDR3 DNA reads TGTGCCAGCACCGTAGATTGGTCTGGCTTTGGAGAGACCCAGTACTTC. Translated, it gives CASTVDWSGFGETQYF.